This paragraph reports one T cell receptor (beta chain). The antigen is unknown. The sample comes from a study of cytomegalovirus exposure and HLA in healthy donors. Germline CDR1 reads MNHNY; CDR2 reads SVGAGI (reference sequence). The CDR3 runs 13 residues. Unmatched junction bases numbered 7, after V lost 6 bases and J lost 8 bases. The study's findings and limits: As confirmed in vitro, three CMV-associated chains were specific for CMV antigens. Sequences of the TCR beta chain were said to predict the HLA-A and HLA-B alleles of most subjects accurately.

Vbeta (60) and Jbeta (13) primers were used in the PCR. Measured with immunoSEQ multiplex PCR; TCRdb has only the in-frame clones, and not every one. The data show a few hundred thousand clones, approximately 80% seen once. It was healthy bone marrow donors who served as donors. This TCR was sampled from a man aged 25 to 40 in good health and CMV-seronegative. V usage is TRBV6-6 and J usage is TRBJ1-2, with 9 nucleotides matching TRBD1. The sequencing sample was made of PBMCs. CDR3 protein: CASSLTGGGGYTF. The CDR3 nucleotides read TGTGCCAGCAGCCTAACAGGGGGCGGCGGCTACACCTTC.